This TCR beta chain was recovered during a study of blood T cell repertoires in COVID-19. The assay was immunoSEQ multiplex PCR, and TCRdb's table has in-frame clones only and misses some. The repertoire consists of around 190,000 clones, with more than 80% occurring once and the leading ten covering around 7%. CDR3 size: 15 residues. CDR1 is SGHRS and CDR2 is YFSETQ in the germline V gene. Trimming took 0 bases from V and 4 from J, leaving 13 bases between them. The sample was peripheral blood. This TCR came from a human donor in a cohort sampled during active COVID-19. The J gene is TRBJ1-1, the V gene TRBV5-1; D is perhaps TRBD1 (6 bases). DNA of the CDR3: TGCGCCAGCAGCTTGGTAGCAGGGGAGAGCACTGAAGCTTTCTTT. As protein: CASSLVAGESTEAFF.